These 12 T cell receptor beta chains originate from one sample sequenced in a study of blood T cells in healthy people across ages. Next came a second PCR, run for about 7 to 11 cycles, which used a sample-barcoded 5' primer along with a J-beta primer mix. Using its own MiXCR run on the 5' RACE reads, TCRdb lists one record per CDR3 protein. The sample lists around 1,000,000 distinct CDR3 sequences; more than 30% were seen once. Sequencing was carried out using blood. Every receptor here comes from a young man in good health.

This clonotype was seen a few times. The chain employs TRBV6-1 and TRBJ2-1; D is undetermined. V was pared by 7 bases and J by 6 bases, with 13 bases between. The CDR3 covers 13 residues. Per the germline V gene, CDR1 is MNHNS and CDR2 is SASEGT. The CDR3 here is CASMGWLGNEQFF. The CDR3 DNA reads as TGTGCCAGCATGGGCTGGCTTGGCAATGAGCAGTTCTTC.

V usage is TRBV4-2 and J usage is TRBJ1-1; D unresolved. CDR1 and CDR2 from the germline V gene are LGHNA and YNFKEQ. This CDR3 spans 16 amino acids. V was clipped by 1 base and J by 2 bases, with 14 bases between them. CDR3 DNA: TGTGCCAGCAGCCAAGTAGCTGCTAAGCTAAACACTGAAGCTTTCTTT. Protein: CASSQVAAKLNTEAFF.

The rearrangement links TRBV20-1 to TRBJ2-4; D gene ambiguous. Matching the DNA end better, TRBJ2-7 makes the J call doubtful. This CDR3 contains 13 residues. CDR1 DFQATT and CDR2 SNEGSKA come from the germline V gene (reference sequence). CDR3 coding DNA: TGCAGTGCCCCGGTGGGTCCTTCCTACGAGCAGTACTTC. Translation gives CSAPVGPSYEQYF.

This clonotype has just a few counts. The chain joins TRBV29-1 to TRBJ2-1, with TRBD1 matching 7 bases. Germline values: CDR1 SQVTM, CDR2 ANQGSEA. Trimming removed 7 bases from V and 5 bases from J; junction bases left unmatched: 11. The CDR3 has 14 amino acids. CDR3 residues: CSAGRTGPDNEQFF. CDR3 sequence (DNA): TGCAGCGCCGGTCGGACAGGCCCCGACAATGAGCAGTTCTTC.

The gene calls are TRBV20-1 and TRBJ2-3, with D perhaps matching TRBD2 (5 bases). Looked up from germline, CDR1 is DFQATT and CDR2 is SNEGSKA (reference sequence). V lost 0 bases and J lost 2, with 15 bases in between. CDR3 size: 16 residues. In DNA form, the CDR3 reads TGCAGTGCTAGAGATCCGGGATATAAAAACACAGATACGCAGTATTTT. It specifies CSARDPGYKNTDTQYF.

The chain joins TRBV20-1 to TRBJ1-6; D is uncertain. The CDR3 has 12 amino acids. CDR1 DFQATT and CDR2 SNEGSKA come from the germline V gene (reference sequence). With 4 bases removed from V and 7 bases from J, the gap between germline ends came to 8 bases. The DNA for the CDR3 is TGCAGTGCTACGACGGGAAATTCACCCCTCCACTTT. Translated: CSATTGNSPLHF.

V and J are TRBV6-2 or TRBV6-3 and TRBJ2-3; a possible D gene is TRBD2 (6 bases). Trimming left V 4 bases short and J 4 bases short, with 12 bases between. Germline lookup yields CDR1 MNHEY and CDR2 SVGEGT. The CDR3 runs 14 residues. The CDR3 protein is CASSLGLFPDTQYF. The CDR3 region has the DNA TGTGCCAGCAGTTTGGGACTCTTCCCAGATACGCAGTATTTT.

The rearrangement joins TRBV20-1 to TRBJ1-2; weak D call: TRBD1 (6 bases). Germline assignment: CDR1 DFQATT and CDR2 SNEGSKA (reference sequence). V was shortened by 3 bases and J by 4 bases, with 18 bases between the two germline ends. The CDR3 has 15 residues. CDR3 protein: CSASAQGPLPYGYTF. In DNA form, the CDR3 reads TGCAGTGCTAGTGCTCAGGGGCCCCTGCCCTATGGCTACACCTTC.

The chain combines TRBV7-2 with TRBJ2-4; 8 nucleotides align to TRBD1. V lost 4 bases to trimming and J lost 9 bases; unmatched junction nucleotides: 8. The CDR3 spans 14 residues. CDR1 SGHTA and CDR2 FQGNSA come from the germline V gene. CDR3 nucleotide sequence: TGTGCCAGCAGCTCATTGACAGGGGCGAGCATTCAGTACTTC. It codes for CASSSLTGASIQYF.

In DNA, the CDR3 is TGTGCCAGCAGTTTCGACAGTTTTCTCCAGTACTTC. Translating gives CASSFDSFLQYF. This chain uses TRBV12-3 or TRBV12-4 with TRBJ2-4; possible D gene TRBD1, 5 bases. The CDR3 runs to 12 residues. Trimming shortened V by 3 bases and J by 13 bases, and 13 bases separated the two germline ends.

The chain links TRBV7-2 to TRBJ2-1; 10 nucleotides agree with TRBD2. Germline values: CDR1 SGHTA, CDR2 FQGNSA. V shed 4 bases, J shed 3 bases, and the junction held 3 bases outside the gene matches. This CDR3 has 15 amino acids. The CDR3 DNA sequence: TGTGCCAGCAGCTCTAGCGGGGGCCACTACAATGAGCAGTTCTTC. Its translation is CASSSSGGHYNEQFF.

Notes on this clonotype: A much larger clone differs by one base, so this may be a read error. The chain combines TRBV20-1 with TRBJ2-1; TRBD1 aligns across 7 bases. V shed 6 bases and J 13 bases; nucleotides not matched to a gene: 15. CDR3 length: 13 residues. Germline CDR1 DFQATT, CDR2 SNEGSKA (reference sequence). CDR3 sequence reads: CSARQGKRETQFF. CDR3 bases: TGCAGTGCCCGACAGGGAAAAAGAGAGACCCAGTTCTTC.